The next 27 T cell receptor beta chains were all read from a single sample in a study of blood T cell repertoires in COVID-19. Method: immunoSEQ multiplex PCR; TCRdb's copy keeps in-frame clones and lacks some. The sample holds approximately 110,000 clones, more than 80% seen once. Sequences were obtained from peripheral blood. The receptors were sampled from a woman aged 70-85 years with acute or convalescent COVID-19.

CDR3 in amino acids: CASSHPRTGGEQYF. CDR3 bases: TGTGCCAGCAGCCACCCTCGGACAGGCGGGGAGCAGTACTTC. This rearrangement joins TRBV4-2 to TRBJ2-7; 7 nucleotides line up with TRBD1. CDR3 length: 14 residues. Unmatched junction bases numbered 9, after V lost 3 bases and J lost 7 bases. Germline assignment: CDR1 LGHNA and CDR2 YNFKEQ.

This clone showed up just once. The gene calls are TRBV7-6 and TRBJ2-2; the match to TRBD1 covers 8 bases. V was pared by 4 bases and J by 4 bases, with 5 bases of the junction left unmatched. The germline V gene encodes CDR1 SGHVS and CDR2 FNYEAQ. This CDR3 spans 15 amino acids. The CDR3 DNA follows: TGTGCCAGCAGCTCGGGACAGGCGCGCACCGGGGAGCTGTTTTTT. It yields the protein CASSSGQARTGELFF.

The CDR3 region has the DNA TGTGCCAGCAGCGCCGACAGTTATTCCGGATATGGCTACACCTTC. Its translation: CASSADSYSGYGYTF. The V call is TRBV9, the J call TRBJ1-2; D is perhaps TRBD1 (5 bases). The V and J ends lost 3 bases and 5 bases respectively, with 17 bases between them. The CDR3 totals 15 residues. Germline V gene lookup returns CDR1 SGDLS and CDR2 YYNGEE. The full variable domain, with the rest looked up from reference TRBV9 and TRBJ1-2, is DSGVTQTPKHLITATGQRVTLRCSPRSGDLSVYWYQQSLDQGLQFLIQYYNGEERAKGNILERFSAQQFPDLHSELNLSSLELGDSALYFCASSADSYSGYGYTFGSGTRLTVV.

This clone was recorded only once. The chain couples TRBV25-1 to TRBJ2-3; weak D call: TRBD2 (5 bases). Germline V gene lookup returns CDR1 MGHDK and CDR2 SYGVNS. The CDR3 has 16 residues. V lost 1 base to trimming and J lost 4 bases, with 15 bases between them. The CDR3 loop is CASSESRAWASDTQYF. CDR3 coding DNA: TGTGCCAGCAGTGAATCGAGGGCATGGGCATCAGATACGCAGTATTTT.

The chain combines TRBV5-6 with TRBJ1-2; TRBD1 might be the D (6 bases). V gave up 3 bases and J gave up 8 bases, with 17 bases separating them. The CDR3 is 14 amino acids. Per germline, CDR1 SGHDT and CDR2 YYEEEE. CDR3 DNA sequence: TGTGCCAGCAGCTACTGGTTAGGGGGTGGAGGCTACACCTTC. This gives the protein CASSYWLGGGGYTF.

J is TRBJ1-1 and V is TRBV5-1; 7 bases are shared with TRBD1. V was pared by 4 bases and J by 4 bases, with 4 bases of the junction left unmatched. The CDR3 runs to 13 residues. Germline CDR1 reads SGHRS; CDR2 reads YFSETQ. DNA for the CDR3: TGCGCCAGCAGCCCAGGGACAGTCACTGAAGCTTTCTTT. It is translated as CASSPGTVTEAFF.

V gene TRBV19 combines with J gene TRBJ1-2, with TRBD1 identical over 7 bases. The junction had 10 bases not matched to a gene; V was cut back by 8 bases and J by 4 bases. The germline CDR1 and CDR2 sequences are LNHDA and SQIVND (reference sequence). This CDR3 region has 14 residues. In DNA, the CDR3 is TGTGCCAGTGCCCCGAGGGGGCAGGGCTATGGCTACACCTTC. Its translation: CASAPRGQGYGYTF. Variable domain in full (rest from reference TRBV19 and TRBJ1-2): DGGITQSPKYLFRKEGQNVTLSCEQNLNHDAMYWYRQDPGQGLRLIYYSQIVNDFQKGDIAEGYSVSREKKESFPLTVTSAQKNPTAFYLCASAPRGQGYGYTFGSGTRLTVV.

The chain joins TRBV5-4 to TRBJ1-1, with D possibly matching TRBD1 (5 bases). The length of the CDR3 is 13 residues. V gave up 2 bases and J gave up 1 base, with 6 bases separating them. Per the germline V gene, CDR1 is SGHNT and CDR2 is YYREEE (reference sequence). The CDR3 loop reads CASSFGQNTEAFF. The CDR3 DNA is TGTGCCAGCAGCTTTGGACAGAACACTGAAGCTTTCTTT. Full variable domain (outside the CDR3, taken from reference TRBV5-4 and TRBJ1-1): ETGVTQSPTHLIKTRGQQVTLRCSSQSGHNTVSWYQQALGQGPQFIFQYYREEENGRGNFPPRFSGLQFPNYSSELNVNALELDDSALYLCASSFGQNTEAFFGQGTRLTVV.

This sequence joins TRBV27 and TRBJ2-3; 8 positions match TRBD2. From germline, CDR1 is MNHEY and CDR2 SMNVEV (reference sequence). With V trimmed by 2 bases and J by 4 bases, 11 bases remained unmatched. This CDR3 region has 17 residues. The CDR3 loop reads CASSLGRSDGRADTQYF. The CDR3, as DNA: TGTGCCAGCAGTTTAGGACGGTCTGACGGGAGGGCAGATACGCAGTATTTT.

Only a few counts were recorded for this clone. The chain links TRBV6-5 to TRBJ2-7; TRBD1 might be the D (7 bases). Trimming removed 1 base at V and 2 bases at J, with 12 bases between. CDR1 is MNHEY and CDR2 is SVGAGI in the germline V gene. The length of the CDR3 is 15 residues. CDR3 DNA sequence: TGTGCCAGCAGTTACTTGGCAGGGGGGACCTACGAGCAGTACTTC. Protein: CASSYLAGGTYEQYF.

The rearrangement joins TRBV12-5 to TRBJ2-2, with a possible D match to TRBD2 (6 bases). V lost 0 bases and J lost 8, with 13 bases in between. This CDR3 comprises 15 residues. Germline CDR1 reads LGHNT; CDR2 reads FRNRAP. The CDR3 bases are TGTGCTAGTGGTTTGGTCGGGACTGTTCGAGGGGAGCTGTTTTTT. This sequence encodes CASGLVGTVRGELFF.

A few counts support this clone. The J gene is TRBJ1-4, the V gene TRBV6-5, with a tentative D call TRBD1 (6 bases). Germline loops: CDR1 MNHEY, CDR2 SVGAGI. The CDR3 loop spans 15 amino acids. V was pared by 4 bases and J by 4 bases, with 13 bases between. CDR3 sequence: CASSSRTEGNEKLFF. CDR3 nucleotides: TGTGCCAGCAGTTCCAGGACAGAGGGTAATGAAAAACTGTTTTTT.

This clone was seen a few times. This chain joins TRBV19 and TRBJ2-1; TRBD2 is a possible D gene (5 bases). The germline V gene has CDR1 LNHDA and CDR2 SQIVND (reference sequence). This CDR3 has 11 residues. V lost 5 bases and J 9 bases, leaving 8 bases between the germline ends. The CDR3 coding sequence is TGTGCCAGTAGTCCGGGGAGTGAGCAGTTCTTC. Translation: CASSPGSEQFF.

The chain couples TRBV6-1 to TRBJ2-6; TRBD1 matches at 7 bases. This CDR3 region has 15 residues. The junction had 4 bases not matched to a gene; V was cut back by 6 bases and J by 2 bases. Germline V lookup: CDR1 MNHNS, CDR2 SASEGT. CDR3 loop: CASSLQGTGANVLTF. The DNA of the CDR3 is TGTGCCAGCAGCCTACAGGGGACTGGGGCCAACGTCCTGACTTTC.

CDR3 amino acids: CAWSVLAGSSETQYF. The CDR3 DNA reads TGTGCCTGGAGTGTACTAGCGGGAAGTAGTGAGACCCAGTACTTC. J is TRBJ2-5 and V is TRBV30; the match to TRBD2 covers 10 bases. This CDR3 is 15 amino acids long. CDR1 GTSNPN and CDR2 SVGIG come from the germline V gene (reference sequence). Germline trimming cut 0 bases from V and 5 bases from J; bases unmatched to any gene: 6.

The genes are TRBV7-9 and TRBJ1-1; no clear D gene. Germline-derived CDR1 and CDR2 are SEHNR and FQNEAQ (reference sequence). V lost 2 bases, J lost 1 base, and 11 bases lay in between. There are 15 residues in the CDR3. The CDR3 DNA reads TGTGCCAGCAGCTTATCCCTAACGGGGAACACTGAAGCTTTCTTT. It is translated as CASSLSLTGNTEAFF.

The genes are TRBV5-4 and TRBJ2-7; 7 bases align to TRBD2. The J segment lost 1 base and the V segment lost 2 bases, leaving 3 bases of the junction unmatched. Germline loops: CDR1 SGHNT, CDR2 YYREEE (reference sequence). This CDR3 has 14 amino acids. The CDR3 is CASSFWGGSYEQYF. The CDR3 DNA reads TGTGCCAGCAGCTTTTGGGGGGGTTCCTACGAGCAGTACTTC.

This clone showed up just once. One end of the junction varies from germline; a read error may be responsible. The CDR3 here is CASSDGQGSGYTF. The DNA of the CDR3 is TGTGCTAGCAGCGATGGACAGGGAAGTGGCTACACCTTC. The rearrangement links TRBV9 to TRBJ1-2; 8 bases are a match to TRBD1. The germline V gene encodes CDR1 SGDLS and CDR2 YYNGEE. CDR3 size: 13 residues.

The chain has TRBV28 and TRBJ2-3; possibly TRBD2 for D (7 bases). CDR3 length: 15 amino acids. Germline CDR1 MDHEN, CDR2 SYDVKM. Trimming left V 3 bases short and J 0 bases short, with 10 bases between. The CDR3 spells CASSLGGASTDTQYF. Written as DNA, the CDR3 is TGTGCCAGCAGTTTGGGGGGGGCTAGCACAGATACGCAGTATTTT.

This chain joins TRBV29-1 and TRBJ2-3, with 14 nucleotides matching TRBD2. Germline CDR1 and CDR2: SQVTM and ANQGSEA. V was clipped by 6 bases and J by 6 bases; unmatched bases: 5. The CDR3 extends over 14 amino acids. DNA of the CDR3: TGCAGCGTCCCGGGACTAGCGGGAGCGGATACGCAGTATTTT. Translation gives CSVPGLAGADTQYF.

V usage is TRBV4-3 and J usage is TRBJ2-7; no reliable D call. This CDR3 has 13 amino acids. V was clipped by 0 bases and J by 4 bases, with 7 bases between them. Per germline, CDR1 LGHNA and CDR2 YSLEER. Written as DNA, the CDR3 is TGCGCCAGCAGCCAAGAAACGACATACGAGCAGTACTTC. This encodes CASSQETTYEQYF.

The chain has TRBV21-1 and TRBJ2-7; the table's D call TRBD2 went unverified against the DNA. TRBV21-1 is annotated as a pseudogene. This CDR3 comprises 14 residues. CDR3 nucleotides: TGTGCCAGCAGGAGGGGGGGGGCCACCTACGAGCAGTACTTC. This gives the protein CASRRGGATYEQYF.

The chain links TRBV19 to TRBJ1-1, with D perhaps TRBD1 (6 bases). The V end lost 4 bases, the J end lost 6 bases, and 12 bases lay between the germline ends. Germline-derived CDR1 and CDR2 are LNHDA and SQIVND (reference sequence). CDR3 length: 13 amino acids. The CDR3 sequence: CASSTTKGAEAFF. The DNA for the CDR3 is TGTGCCAGTAGTACCACTAAGGGGGCTGAAGCTTTCTTT. Supplemented by reference TRBV19 and TRBJ1-1, the full variable domain reads DGGITQSPKYLFRKEGQNVTLSCEQNLNHDAMYWYRQDPGQGLRLIYYSQIVNDFQKGDIAEGYSVSREKKESFPLTVTSAQKNPTAFYLCASSTTKGAEAFFGQGTRLTVV.

The V and J genes are TRBV19 and TRBJ1-5; D might be TRBD1 (5 bases). V lost 11 bases, J lost 5 bases, and 19 bases lay in between. The CDR3 length is 14 residues. Germline loops: CDR1 LNHDA, CDR2 SQIVND (reference sequence). The CDR3 nucleotides are TGTGCCTCAAGAGGGGCAGGAGGGGATCAGCCCCAGCATTTT. Its translation: CASRGAGGDQPQHF.

The chain couples TRBV12-5 to TRBJ1-2; a possible D gene is TRBD1 (5 bases). CDR1 is LGHNT and CDR2 is FRNRAP in the germline V gene. The CDR3 is 15 amino acids. The V end lost 0 bases, the J end lost 6 bases, and 14 bases lay between the germline ends. This CDR3 is CASGLVLRRGDGYTF. DNA for the CDR3: TGTGCTAGTGGTTTGGTACTTCGGCGGGGGGATGGCTACACCTTC.

The rearrangement uses TRBV28 and TRBJ2-3, with 12 bases fitting TRBD2. The CDR3 has 16 amino acids. V lost 5 bases and J lost 2; bases outside the gene matches: 5. Germline CDR1 MDHEN, CDR2 SYDVKM. The CDR3 nucleotides are TGTGCCAGCAGTCCCGGACTAGCGGGGACCACAGATACGCAGTATTTT. It codes for CASSPGLAGTTDTQYF.

This chain links TRBV7-9 with TRBJ1-3; 10 nucleotides agree with TRBD1. CDR1 is SEHNR, CDR2 FQNEAQ, per germline (reference sequence). The CDR3 extends over 18 amino acids. Trimming at V came to 6 bases and at J to 0 bases, leaving 11 bases not matched to a gene. The CDR3 region has the DNA TGTGCCAGCAGTTATCGGGACAGGGGCCTTAGCTCTGGAAACACCATATATTTT. It specifies CASSYRDRGLSSGNTIYF. Filled out from reference TRBV7-9 and TRBJ1-3, the complete variable domain reads DTGVSQNPRHKITKRGQNVTFRCDPISEHNRLYWYRQTLGQGPEFLTYFQNEAQLEKSRLLSDRFSAERPKGSFSTLEIQRTEQGDSAMYLCASSYRDRGLSSGNTIYFGEGSWLTVV.